This T cell receptor (beta chain) was recovered during a study of read filtering for tumor transcriptome and immune sequencing. Study observations and caveats: Sorted CD138-negative bone marrow cells were not purified T cells.

From roughly 390 ng of RNA, a library with molecular barcoded alpha/delta and beta/gamma adaptors was made. TCRdb re-called the reads through MiXCR, storing one row per CDR3 protein. The sample records approximately 37,000 distinct CDR3 sequences, around 13% being singletons. The table lists this clonotype with many counts. Its target is not known. Between the trimmed V and J ends, which lost 5 bases and 8 bases, there was a span of 10 bases. Germline CDR1 SEHNR, CDR2 FQNEAQ (reference sequence). CDR3 length: 13 amino acids. This chain links TRBV7-9 with TRBJ1-6; D not certain. The source material was a population of CD138-negative cells sorted from bone marrow. The sequence was obtained from a donor at least 40 years old with multiple myeloma. The CDR3 loop reads CASSLRTDSPLHF. CDR3 nucleotides: TGTGCCAGCAGCCTTAGAACGGATTCACCCCTCCACTTT.